These 10 T cell receptor beta chains came from one sample sequenced in a study of cytotoxic CD8 clonotypes in ibrutinib-treated CLL (dated by TCRdb to 2020 to 2022). Receptor libraries were prepared by the immunoSEQ multiplex PCR assay. TCRdb mirrors the immuneACCESS table, restricted to in-frame sequences. Some clones are absent from its copies; in checked studies, under half trace to an unresolved V gene, and the reason for the others is unknown. This sample has tens of thousands of clones in its table, and roughly 45% of those were observed once. Over 15% of the sample is in the top ten clones. The sample was PBMCs, taken before ibrutinib treatment. All receptors come from a human donor with chronic lymphocytic leukemia.

This clone was detected only a few times. CDR3 sequence reads: CASGRGVSTDTQYF. In nucleotides, the CDR3 is TGTGCCAGCGGGAGGGGAGTGAGCACAGATACGCAGTATTTT. This chain links TRBV9 with TRBJ2-3, with 7 bases aligning to TRBD2. CDR3 length equals 14 residues. Germline V CDR1 and CDR2: SGDLS, YYNGEE. J was trimmed by 0 bases and V by 7 bases; bases with no gene match: 5. The entire variable domain, with the rest obtained from reference TRBV9 and TRBJ2-3, is as follows: DSGVTQTPKHLITATGQRVTLRCSPRSGDLSVYWYQQSLDQGLQFLIQYYNGEERAKGNILERFSAQQFPDLHSELNLSSLELGDSALYFCASGRGVSTDTQYFGPGTRLTVL.

This sequence joins TRBV11-2 and TRBJ1-5; maybe TRBD1 (5 bases). V was cut by 2 bases and J by 5 bases, with 7 bases left in between. CDR1 and CDR2 (germline): SGHAT, FQNNGV. The CDR3 totals 13 residues. The CDR3 protein is CASSLSRDQPQHF. DNA for the CDR3: TGTGCCAGCAGCTTATCCAGGGATCAGCCCCAGCATTTT.

The chain couples TRBV5-1 to TRBJ2-7; D possibly corresponds to TRBD1 (6 bases). The CDR3 consists of 13 residues. V lost 2 bases and J 6 bases, leaving 12 bases between the germline ends. Germline CDR1 reads SGHRS; CDR2 reads YFSETQ. CDR3 sequence (DNA): TGCGCCAGCAGCTTCACAGGGACCGTCGAGCAGTACTTC. Its protein product is CASSFTGTVEQYF. Full variable domain (missing parts from reference TRBV5-1 and TRBJ2-7): KAGVTQTPRYLIKTRGQQVTLSCSPISGHRSVSWYQQTPGQGLQFLFEYFSETQRNKGNFPGRFSGRQFSNSRSEMNVSTLELGDSALYLCASSFTGTVEQYFGPGTRLTVT.

The chain joins TRBV6-5 to TRBJ1-3, with 7 positions matching TRBD1. CDR3 length: 15 residues. Germline trimming cut 0 bases from V and 5 bases from J; bases unmatched to any gene: 4. Germline V gene lookup returns CDR1 MNHEY and CDR2 SVGAGI. CDR3 amino acids: CASSYSWDSRNTIYF. The DNA of the CDR3 is TGTGCCAGCAGTTACTCCTGGGACAGTCGAAACACCATATATTTT.

The J gene is TRBJ1-2, the V gene TRBV5-1, with D hard to call. The ends were cut back, 0 bases at V and 6 bases at J, with 12 bases in the middle. Germline V CDR1 and CDR2: SGHRS, YFSETQ. The CDR3 runs to 14 residues. CDR3 amino acids: CASSLGPPLDGYTF. CDR3 nucleotide sequence: TGCGCCAGCAGCTTGGGGCCTCCCCTTGATGGCTACACCTTC.

This clone was seen just once. The chain is built from TRBV2 and TRBJ2-5; 8 bases line up with TRBD2. The CDR3 contains 14 residues. The germline V gene has CDR1 SNHLY and CDR2 FYNNEI. The J segment lost 0 bases and the V segment lost 7 bases, leaving 4 bases of the junction unmatched. This chain's CDR3 is CASKVAGNQETQYF. The CDR3 region has the DNA TGTGCCAGCAAGGTAGCGGGGAACCAAGAGACCCAGTACTTC.

In its sample, this clone was seen a few times. The V call is TRBV28, the J call TRBJ2-7; D unclear. The CDR3 is made up of 15 amino acids. CDR1 and CDR2 (germline): MDHEN, SYDVKM. Deletions cut 4 bases from V and 2 bases from J, with 15 bases between. CDR3 bases: TGTGCCAGCAGTTCCTCCCGGCAGCCCCCCTACGAGCAGTACTTC. As protein: CASSSSRQPPYEQYF.

This clone occurred many times. This chain links TRBV11-2 with TRBJ1-2, with D unresolved. Trimming pared 1 base from V and 5 bases from J, leaving 11 bases between. This CDR3 is built from 14 residues. Per germline, CDR1 SGHAT and CDR2 FQNNGV. CDR3 sequence: CASSLAQTSYGYTF. As DNA, the CDR3 is TGTGCCAGCAGCTTAGCGCAGACTTCATATGGCTACACCTTC.

The chain links TRBV6-6 to TRBJ2-6; D is unclear. Germline-derived CDR1 and CDR2 are MNHNY and SVGAGI (reference sequence). This CDR3 region has 15 residues. Trimming removed 6 bases at V and 0 bases at J, with 9 bases between. The CDR3 here is CASSEMGSGANVLTF. The CDR3 coding sequence is TGTGCCAGCAGCGAGATGGGCTCTGGGGCCAACGTCCTGACTTTC.

This chain links TRBV7-8 with TRBJ2-5; D remains unclear. V dropped 1 base and J dropped 2 bases, with 8 bases sitting between them. The CDR3 length is 14 residues. Per the germline V gene, CDR1 is SGHVS and CDR2 is FQNEAQ. The CDR3 DNA reads TGTGCCAGCAGCTTAGGGACCACACAAGAGACCCAGTACTTC. Its protein is CASSLGTTQETQYF. The whole variable domain, remainder taken from reference TRBV7-8 and TRBJ2-5, is GAGVSQSPRYKVAKRGQDVALRCDPISGHVSLFWYQQALGQGPEFLTYFQNEAQLDKSGLPSDRFFAERPEGSVSTLKIQRTQQEDSAVYLCASSLGTTQETQYFGPGTRLLVL.